Included here is one T cell receptor beta chain sequence, with context. The target antigen is unknown. This specimen belongs to a study of beta chain features in type 1 diabetes. Sequenced material consisted of expressed TCRB transcripts (all of the isolated RNA was reverse transcribed). TCRdb keeps only in-frame clones here, not all; method: immunoSEQ multiplex PCR. Of 240,000 or so clones in the sample, around 13% were seen once. The germline V gene encodes CDR1 SGDLS and CDR2 YYNGEE. This CDR3 comprises 16 residues. V was pared by 0 bases and J by 6 bases, with 18 bases between. Study findings and constraints: Shorter TCRB CDR3s, moderately but significantly so, were found in Type 1 diabetes patients in all four CD4+ subsets.

The TCR sequence derives from a man aged 25-45 years with type 1 diabetes. V and J are TRBV9 and TRBJ1-2; D not resolved. Sequencing was done on a sample of naive CD4+ T cells from blood. This CDR3 reads CASSVGRPVSSDGYTF. In DNA form, the CDR3 reads TGTGCCAGCAGCGTAGGTCGGCCGGTCTCGAGCGATGGCTACACCTTC.